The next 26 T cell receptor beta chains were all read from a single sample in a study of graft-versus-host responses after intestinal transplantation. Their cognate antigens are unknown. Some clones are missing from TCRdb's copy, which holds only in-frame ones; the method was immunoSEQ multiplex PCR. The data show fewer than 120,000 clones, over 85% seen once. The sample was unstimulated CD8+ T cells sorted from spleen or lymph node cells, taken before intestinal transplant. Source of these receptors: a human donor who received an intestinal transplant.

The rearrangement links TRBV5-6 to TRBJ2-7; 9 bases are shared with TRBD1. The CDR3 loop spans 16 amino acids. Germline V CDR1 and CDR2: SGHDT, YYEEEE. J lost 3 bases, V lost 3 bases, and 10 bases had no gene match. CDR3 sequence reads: CASSSPGTGPGYEQYF. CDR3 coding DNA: TGTGCCAGCAGCTCTCCGGGGACAGGGCCTGGCTACGAGCAGTACTTC.

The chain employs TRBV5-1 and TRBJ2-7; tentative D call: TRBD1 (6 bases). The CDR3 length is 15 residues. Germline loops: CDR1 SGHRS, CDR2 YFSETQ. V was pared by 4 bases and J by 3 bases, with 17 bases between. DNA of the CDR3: TGCGCCAGCAGCAGGACAGCCGGTGAGAACTACGAGCAGTACTTC. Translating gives CASSRTAGENYEQYF.

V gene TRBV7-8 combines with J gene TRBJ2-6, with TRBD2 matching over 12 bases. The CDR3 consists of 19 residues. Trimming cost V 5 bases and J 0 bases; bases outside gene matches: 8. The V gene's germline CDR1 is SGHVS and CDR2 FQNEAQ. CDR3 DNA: TGTGCCAGCAGCCCGTGGACTAGCGGGGCCTACTCTGGGGCCAACGTCCTGACTTTC. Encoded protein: CASSPWTSGAYSGANVLTF. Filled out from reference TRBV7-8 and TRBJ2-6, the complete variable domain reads GAGVSQSPRYKVAKRGQDVALRCDPISGHVSLFWYQQALGQGPEFLTYFQNEAQLDKSGLPSDRFFAERPEGSVSTLKIQRTQQEDSAVYLCASSPWTSGAYSGANVLTFGAGSRLTVL.

The CDR3 region is CASRGLQGARDEQYF. The CDR3 DNA sequence: TGTGCCAGCAGAGGGCTTCAGGGGGCGCGCGACGAGCAGTACTTC. This chain joins TRBV27 and TRBJ2-7; 8 nucleotides align to TRBD1. V gave up 6 bases and J gave up 5 bases; unmatched junction bases: 12. The CDR3 sequence is 15 residues long. The germline gives CDR1 MNHEY, CDR2 SMNVEV (reference sequence).

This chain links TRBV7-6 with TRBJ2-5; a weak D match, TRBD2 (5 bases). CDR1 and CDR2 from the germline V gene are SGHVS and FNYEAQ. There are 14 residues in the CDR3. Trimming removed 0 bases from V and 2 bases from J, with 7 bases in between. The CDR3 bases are TGTGCCAGCAGCTTAGCGCCGGGGCAAGAGACCCAGTACTTC. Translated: CASSLAPGQETQYF.

In nucleotides, the CDR3 is TGTGCCAGCTCACCACTTAGGGGTCGACGTTTCACTGAAGCTTTCTTT. Residues: CASSPLRGRRFTEAFF. The rearrangement links TRBV18 to TRBJ1-1, with D possibly matching TRBD1 (5 bases). Germline CDR1 and CDR2: KGHSH and LQKENI. Trimming cost V 1 base and J 4 bases, with 16 bases left between them. This CDR3 has 16 residues.

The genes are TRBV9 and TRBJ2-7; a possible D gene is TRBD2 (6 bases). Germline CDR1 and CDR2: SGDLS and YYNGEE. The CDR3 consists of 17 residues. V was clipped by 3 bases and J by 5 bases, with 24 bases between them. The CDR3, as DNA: TGTGCCAGCAGCGACGGACAAGGGGCCCTTCGGAGGGACGAGCAGTACTTC. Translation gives CASSDGQGALRRDEQYF. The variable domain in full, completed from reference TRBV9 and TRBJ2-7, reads DSGVTQTPKHLITATGQRVTLRCSPRSGDLSVYWYQQSLDQGLQFLIQYYNGEERAKGNILERFSAQQFPDLHSELNLSSLELGDSALYFCASSDGQGALRRDEQYFGPGTRLTVT.

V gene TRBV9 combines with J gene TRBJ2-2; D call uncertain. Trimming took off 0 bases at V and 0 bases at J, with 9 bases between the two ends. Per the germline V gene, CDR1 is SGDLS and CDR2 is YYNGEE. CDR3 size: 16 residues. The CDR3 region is CASSVVGKANTGELFF. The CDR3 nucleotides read TGTGCCAGCAGCGTAGTTGGGAAAGCGAACACCGGGGAGCTGTTTTTT.

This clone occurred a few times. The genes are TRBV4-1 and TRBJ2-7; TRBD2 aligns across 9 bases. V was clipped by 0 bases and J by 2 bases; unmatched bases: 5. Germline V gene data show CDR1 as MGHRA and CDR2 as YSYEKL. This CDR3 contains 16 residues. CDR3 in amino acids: CASSQEPGLAAYEQYF. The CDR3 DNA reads TGCGCCAGCAGCCAAGAACCGGGACTAGCCGCCTACGAGCAGTACTTC.

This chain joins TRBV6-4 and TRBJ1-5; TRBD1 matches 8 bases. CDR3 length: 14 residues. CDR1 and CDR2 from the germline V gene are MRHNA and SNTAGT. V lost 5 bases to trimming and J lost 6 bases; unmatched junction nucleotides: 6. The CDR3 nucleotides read TGTGCCAGCAGTTGGACAGGGACGGTTCAGCCCCAGCATTTT. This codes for CASSWTGTVQPQHF.

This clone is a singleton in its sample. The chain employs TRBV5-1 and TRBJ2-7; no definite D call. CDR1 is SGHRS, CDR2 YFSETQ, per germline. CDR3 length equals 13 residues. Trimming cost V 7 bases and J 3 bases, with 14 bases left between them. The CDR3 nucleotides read TGCGCCAGCTGGGGTGATGAGAGCTACGAGCAGTACTTC. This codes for CASWGDESYEQYF.

The CDR3 nucleotides read TGTGCCAGCAGCCAGGGACAGGGAGGCTACGAGCAGTACTTC. Protein: CASSQGQGGYEQYF. The V and J genes are TRBV5-5 and TRBJ2-7, with 9 positions matching TRBD1. This CDR3 has 14 residues. The V segment lost 4 bases and the J segment 3 bases; nucleotides outside the gene matches: 5. Germline CDR1 and CDR2: SGHKS and YYEKEE (reference sequence).

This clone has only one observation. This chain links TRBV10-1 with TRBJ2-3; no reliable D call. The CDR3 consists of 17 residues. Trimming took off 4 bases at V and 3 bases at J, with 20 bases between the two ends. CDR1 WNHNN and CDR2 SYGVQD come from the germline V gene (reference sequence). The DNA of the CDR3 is TGCGCCAGCAGTGCACTCGTAGTAGGGTCTTTGACAGATACGCAGTATTTT. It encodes CASSALVVGSLTDTQYF.

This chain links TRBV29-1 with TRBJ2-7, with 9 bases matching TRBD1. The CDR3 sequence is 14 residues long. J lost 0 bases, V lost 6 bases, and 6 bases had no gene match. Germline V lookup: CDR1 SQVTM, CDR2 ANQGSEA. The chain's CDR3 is CSVQTGGSSYEQYF. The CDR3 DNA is TGCAGCGTCCAAACAGGGGGCAGCTCCTACGAGCAGTACTTC.

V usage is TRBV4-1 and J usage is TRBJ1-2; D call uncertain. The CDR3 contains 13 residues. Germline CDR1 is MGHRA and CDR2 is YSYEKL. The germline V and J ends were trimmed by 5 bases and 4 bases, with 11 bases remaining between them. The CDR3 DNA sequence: TGCGCCAGCAGCGGAGGGAGCGGCTATGGCTACACCTTC. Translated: CASSGGSGYGYTF.

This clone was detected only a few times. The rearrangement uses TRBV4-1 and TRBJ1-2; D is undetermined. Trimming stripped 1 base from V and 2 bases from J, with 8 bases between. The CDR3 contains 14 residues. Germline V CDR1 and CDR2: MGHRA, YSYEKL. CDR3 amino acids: CASSQVGQNYGYTF. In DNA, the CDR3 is TGCGCCAGCAGCCAAGTTGGCCAGAACTATGGCTACACCTTC.

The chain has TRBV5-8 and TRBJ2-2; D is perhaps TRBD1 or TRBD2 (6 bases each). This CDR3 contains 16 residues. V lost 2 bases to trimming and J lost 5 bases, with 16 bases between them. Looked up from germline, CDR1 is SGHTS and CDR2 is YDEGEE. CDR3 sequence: CASSFSRGRGTGELFF. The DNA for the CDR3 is TGTGCCAGCAGCTTCTCCCGGGGGCGAGGAACCGGGGAGCTGTTTTTT.

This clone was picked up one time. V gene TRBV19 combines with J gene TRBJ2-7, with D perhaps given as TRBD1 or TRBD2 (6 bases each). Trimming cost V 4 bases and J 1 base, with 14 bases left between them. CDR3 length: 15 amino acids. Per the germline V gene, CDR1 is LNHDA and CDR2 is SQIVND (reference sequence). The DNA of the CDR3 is TGTGCCAGTAGTAGCACCACAGGGAGGTCCTACGAGCAGTACTTC. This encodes CASSSTTGRSYEQYF.

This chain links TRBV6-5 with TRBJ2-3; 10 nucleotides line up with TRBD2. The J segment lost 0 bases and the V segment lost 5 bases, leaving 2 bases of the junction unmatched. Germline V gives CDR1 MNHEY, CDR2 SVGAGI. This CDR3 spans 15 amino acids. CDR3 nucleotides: TGTGCCAGCAGTCTAGCGGGAGCTAGCACAGATACGCAGTATTTT. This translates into CASSLAGASTDTQYF.

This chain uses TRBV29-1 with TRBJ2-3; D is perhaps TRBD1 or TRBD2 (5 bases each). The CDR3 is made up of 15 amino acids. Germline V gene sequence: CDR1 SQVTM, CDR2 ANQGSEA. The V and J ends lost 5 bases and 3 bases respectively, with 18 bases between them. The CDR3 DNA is TGCAGCGTTAAGGGTGAGGGGCTGAGGACAGATACGCAGTATTTT. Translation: CSVKGEGLRTDTQYF.

In DNA form, the CDR3 reads TGTGCCAGCAGCATGACAGGCCTAACGGGAGAGCAGTACTTC. The encoded protein is CASSMTGLTGEQYF. This sequence joins TRBV5-6 and TRBJ2-7, with D possibly matching TRBD1 (6 bases). The CDR3 length is 14 residues. Trimming stripped 4 bases from V and 7 bases from J, with 18 bases between. The germline V gene encodes CDR1 SGHDT and CDR2 YYEEEE. Using reference TRBV5-6 and TRBJ2-7 for the parts outside the CDR3, the full variable domain is DAGVTQSPTHLIKTRGQQVTLRCSPKSGHDTVSWYQQALGQGPQFIFQYYEEEERQRGNFPDRFSGHQFPNYSSELNVNALLLGDSALYLCASSMTGLTGEQYFGPGTRLTVT.

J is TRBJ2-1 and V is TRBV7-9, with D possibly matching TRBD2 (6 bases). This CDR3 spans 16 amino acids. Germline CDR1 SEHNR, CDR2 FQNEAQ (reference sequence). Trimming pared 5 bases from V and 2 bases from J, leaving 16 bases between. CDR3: CASSARDSRTYNEQFF. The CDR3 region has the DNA TGTGCCAGCAGCGCGCGGGACTCCCGCACCTACAATGAGCAGTTCTTC.

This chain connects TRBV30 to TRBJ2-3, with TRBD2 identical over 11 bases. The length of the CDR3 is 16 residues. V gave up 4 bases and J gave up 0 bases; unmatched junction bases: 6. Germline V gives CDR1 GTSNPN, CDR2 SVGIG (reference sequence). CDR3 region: CAWMGLAEASTDTQYF. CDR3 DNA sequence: TGTGCCTGGATGGGACTAGCGGAGGCTAGCACAGATACGCAGTATTTT.

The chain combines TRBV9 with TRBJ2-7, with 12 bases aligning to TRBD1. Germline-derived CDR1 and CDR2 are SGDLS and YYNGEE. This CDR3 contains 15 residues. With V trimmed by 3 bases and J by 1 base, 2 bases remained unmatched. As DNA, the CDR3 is TGTGCCAGCAGCGGGGACAGGGGGCGGTCCTACGAGCAGTACTTC. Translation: CASSGDRGRSYEQYF.

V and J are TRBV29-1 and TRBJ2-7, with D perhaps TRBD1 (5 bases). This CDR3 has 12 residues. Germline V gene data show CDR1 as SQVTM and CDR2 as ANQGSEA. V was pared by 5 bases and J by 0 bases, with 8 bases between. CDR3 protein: CSVNQGSYEQYF. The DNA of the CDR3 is TGCAGCGTTAATCAGGGCTCCTACGAGCAGTACTTC.

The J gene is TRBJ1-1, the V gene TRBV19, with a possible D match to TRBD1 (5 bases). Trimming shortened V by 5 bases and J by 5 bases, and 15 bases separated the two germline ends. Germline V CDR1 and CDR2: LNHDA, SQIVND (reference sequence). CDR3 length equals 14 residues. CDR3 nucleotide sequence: TGTGCCAGTAGTCCCGGGACGGGGGAGACTGAAGCTTTCTTT. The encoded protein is CASSPGTGETEAFF.